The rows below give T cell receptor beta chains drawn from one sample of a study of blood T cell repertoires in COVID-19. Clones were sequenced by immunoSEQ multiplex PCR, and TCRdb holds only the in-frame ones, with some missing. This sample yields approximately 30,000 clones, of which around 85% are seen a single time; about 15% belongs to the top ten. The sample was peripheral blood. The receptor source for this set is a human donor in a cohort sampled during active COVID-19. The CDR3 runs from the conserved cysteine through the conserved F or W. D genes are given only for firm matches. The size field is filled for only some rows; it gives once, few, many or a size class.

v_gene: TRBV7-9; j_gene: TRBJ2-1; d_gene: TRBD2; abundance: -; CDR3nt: TGTGCCACGAGGACTAGCGGGAGGAACAATGAGCAGTTCTTC; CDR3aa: CATRTSGRNNEQFF
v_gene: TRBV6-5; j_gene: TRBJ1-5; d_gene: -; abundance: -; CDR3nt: TGTGCCAGCACCAACGGGAATCAGCCCCAGCATTTT; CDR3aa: CASTNGNQPQHF
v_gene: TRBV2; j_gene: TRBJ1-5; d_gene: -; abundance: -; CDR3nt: TGTGCCAGCAACCCCGGGGGGAGGAGGCCCCAGCATTTT; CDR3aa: CASNPGGRRPQHF
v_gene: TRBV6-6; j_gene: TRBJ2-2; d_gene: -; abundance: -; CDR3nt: TGTGCCAGCACCAGGTCAGGGCCCCAAGGCGGGGAGCTGTTTTTT; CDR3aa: CASTRSGPQGGELFF
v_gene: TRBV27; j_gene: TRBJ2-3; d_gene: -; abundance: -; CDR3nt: TGTGCCAGCAGTTTATCGGGGGGGCATACGCAGTATTTT; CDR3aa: CASSLSGGHTQYF
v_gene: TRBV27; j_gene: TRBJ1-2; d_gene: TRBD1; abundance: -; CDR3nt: TGTGCCAGCAGGGGACAGAGGTATGGCTACACCTTC; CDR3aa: CASRGQRYGYTF
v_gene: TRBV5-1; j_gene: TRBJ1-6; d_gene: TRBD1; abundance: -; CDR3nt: TGCGCCAGCAGCTTATCCGGGACAGCCAATTCACCCCTCCACTTT; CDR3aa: CASSLSGTANSPLHF
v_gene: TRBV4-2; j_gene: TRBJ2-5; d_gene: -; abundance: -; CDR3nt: TGTGCCAGCAGGGCGGACAGCCAAGAGACCCAGTACTTC; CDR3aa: CASRADSQETQYF
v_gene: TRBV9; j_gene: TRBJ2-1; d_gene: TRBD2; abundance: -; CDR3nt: TGTGCCAGCAGCCCAGGATGGGGGCGGGGGGGCGGTAATGAGCAGTTCTTC; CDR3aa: CASSPGWGRGGGNEQFF
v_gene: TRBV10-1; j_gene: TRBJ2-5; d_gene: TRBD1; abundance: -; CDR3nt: TGCGCCAGCAGCCGGGACAGGGCGCAAGAGACCCAGTACTTC; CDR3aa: CASSRDRAQETQYF
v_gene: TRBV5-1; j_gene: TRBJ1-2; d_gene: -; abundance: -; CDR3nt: TGCGCCAGCAGCTTGGACTCGAACTATGGCTACACCTTC; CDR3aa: CASSLDSNYGYTF
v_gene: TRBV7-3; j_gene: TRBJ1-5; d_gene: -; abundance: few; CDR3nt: TGTGCCAGCAGCGACGCGGCAAGGGGTAAGGATCAGCCCCAGCATTTT; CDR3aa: CASSDAARGKDQPQHF
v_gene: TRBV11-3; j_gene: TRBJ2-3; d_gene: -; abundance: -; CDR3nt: TGTGCCAGCACCCTTAGGGGGATCTCAGATACGCAGTATTTT; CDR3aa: CASTLRGISDTQYF
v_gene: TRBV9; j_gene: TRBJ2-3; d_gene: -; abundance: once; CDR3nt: TGTGCCAGCAGCGTCGAGGGAGCTGGAGATACGCAGTATTTT; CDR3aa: CASSVEGAGDTQYF
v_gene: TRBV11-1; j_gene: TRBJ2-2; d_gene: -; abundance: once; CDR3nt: TGTGCCAGCAGCCTCGGTGAAGCCGGCACCGGGGAGCTGTTTTTT; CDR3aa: CASSLGEAGTGELFF
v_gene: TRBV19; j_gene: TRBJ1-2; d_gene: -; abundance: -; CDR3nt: TGTGCCAGTAGTATAGAGCTGAGCAACTATGGCTACACCTTC; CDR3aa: CASSIELSNYGYTF
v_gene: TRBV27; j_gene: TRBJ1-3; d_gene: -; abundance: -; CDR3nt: TGTGCCAGGCTCCCCCGGGAAGGAAACACCATATATTTT; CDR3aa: CARLPREGNTIYF
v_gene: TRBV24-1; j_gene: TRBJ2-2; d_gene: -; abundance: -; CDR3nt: TGTGCCACCAGTGGGGGGCCCCGTGGCACCGGGGAGCTGTTTTTT; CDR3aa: CATSGGPRGTGELFF
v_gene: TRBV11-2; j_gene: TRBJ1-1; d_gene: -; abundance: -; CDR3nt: TGTGCCAGCAGCTCCCTCAGGGCTAGTATGAACACTGAAGCTTTCTTT; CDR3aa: CASSSLRASMNTEAFF
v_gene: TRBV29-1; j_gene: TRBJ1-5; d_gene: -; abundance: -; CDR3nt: TGCAGCGTCTCATCGGGGGTCAGCCGCGATCAGCCCCAGCATTTT; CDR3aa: CSVSSGVSRDQPQHF
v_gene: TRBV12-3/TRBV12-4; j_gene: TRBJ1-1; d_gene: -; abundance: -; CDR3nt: TGTGCCAGCAGGTACTTCGAGAACACTGAAGCTTTCTTT; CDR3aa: CASRYFENTEAFF
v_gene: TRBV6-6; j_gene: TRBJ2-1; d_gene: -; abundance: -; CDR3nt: TGTGCCAGCAGTTTCCAGGGGGGCTCCTACAATGAGCAGTTCTTC; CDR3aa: CASSFQGGSYNEQFF
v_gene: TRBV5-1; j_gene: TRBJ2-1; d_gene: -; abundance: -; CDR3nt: TGCGCCAGCAGCGACAGACAGCAACTTCCCTACAATGAGCAGTTCTTC; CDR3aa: CASSDRQQLPYNEQFF
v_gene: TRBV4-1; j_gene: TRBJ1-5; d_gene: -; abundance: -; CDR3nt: TGCGCCAGCAGCCAAGATACCAGGGTGGCTCAGCCCCAGCATTTT; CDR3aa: CASSQDTRVAQPQHF
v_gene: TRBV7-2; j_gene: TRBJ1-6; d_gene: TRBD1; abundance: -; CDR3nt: TGTGCCAGCAGCTCGTCCGGGACAGCCAATTCACCCCTCCACTTT; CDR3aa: CASSSSGTANSPLHF
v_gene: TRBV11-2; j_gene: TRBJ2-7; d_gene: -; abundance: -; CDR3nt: TGTGCCAGCAGCCCCTTGACACTTTTCTACGAGCAGTACTTC; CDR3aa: CASSPLTLFYEQYF
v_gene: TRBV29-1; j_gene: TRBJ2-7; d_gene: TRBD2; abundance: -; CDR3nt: TGCAGCGTTGGGGGACTAGCGGGGGTCCCTTCCTACGAGCAGTACTTC; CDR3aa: CSVGGLAGVPSYEQYF
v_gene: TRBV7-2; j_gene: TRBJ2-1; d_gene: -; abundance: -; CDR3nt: TGTGCCAGCAGCTTAGTAGGGGGTTCCTACAATGAGCAATTCTTC; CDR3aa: CASSLVGGSYNEQFF
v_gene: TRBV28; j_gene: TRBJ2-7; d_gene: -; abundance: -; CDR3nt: TGTGCCAGCAGTCCCCAAGGGGGACCCTCTTACGAGCAGTACTTC; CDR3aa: CASSPQGGPSYEQYF